The present entry profiles one T cell receptor beta chain with its context. This record comes from a study of blood T cell repertoires in COVID-19. Looking at the study overall: PBMCs, B-cell-depleted T cells, or T cells provided the cDNA or gDNA that made up the material.

After removal of 0 bases from V and 8 bases from J, the junction contained 1 base not matched to a gene. The CDR3 sequence is 12 residues long. CDR1 is GTSNPN and CDR2 is SVGIG in the germline V gene (reference sequence). The table came from immunoSEQ multiplex PCR; TCRdb's copy has only in-frame clones and leaves some out. The profile shows approximately 150,000 clones, 80% to 90% of them singletons. The source of this sequence is a man aged 45-65 years who had recovered from COVID-19. The chain combines TRBV30 with TRBJ1-2; 9 positions agree with TRBD1. Sequenced material: PBMCs or T cells enriched from blood (not recorded which). DNA for the CDR3: TGTGCCTGGAGTGTCACAGGGGGCGGCTACACCTTC. Its translation: CAWSVTGGGYTF.